This TCR beta chain was recovered during a study of molecular identifiers for immune sequencing clone quantification. Study-wide results and caveats: Clones with over 20 RNA copies captured over 98% of effector molecules but under 1% of naive ones.

CDR1 and CDR2 (germline): MNHNY, SVGAGI (reference sequence). The J segment lost 3 bases and the V segment lost 6 bases, leaving 9 bases of the junction unmatched. This CDR3 contains 15 residues. Libraries for naive CD8 T cells, which were made from roughly 21,000 to 960,000 sorted cells, drew on 10%, 30% or 50% of the RNA. Researchers sorted naive CD8 T cells as cells that were CD8+CD4-CCR7+CD45RA+. This clonotype was recorded only once. The antigen is undetermined. As previously described, bulk TCR libraries were made using listed TCR primers. One entry per CDR3 protein, called by TCRdb with MiXCR from the PCR reads. The table includes about 510,000 distinct CDR3 sequences, 20% to 25% detected once.

This chain connects TRBV6-6 to TRBJ2-7; 9 bases are shared with TRBD2. The source is a human donor in good health. Some libraries in this study had Jurkat cell RNA spiked in. Specimen: naive CD8+ T cells from blood, with Jurkat cell RNA spiked in. Subset specified: FACS-sorted CD8+CD4-CCR7+CD45RA+ naive T cells. The CDR3 DNA sequence: TGTGCCAGCAGCCCTCTAGCGGGACCATTCTACGAGCAGTACTTC. Residues: CASSPLAGPFYEQYF.